This T cell receptor beta chain was sequenced in a study of blood T cell repertoires in COVID-19. Study-level background: Donors in the United States, Italy and Spain gave samples during acute or convalescent COVID-19. Nucleic acid was either cDNA or gDNA, and it came from T cells, B-cell-depleted T cells, or PBMCs.

In the original processing: Reference gene primer amplification yielded estimated nucleated cell counts. Libraries were prepared by immunoSEQ multiplex PCR; TCRdb keeps only in-frame clonotypes and omits some of them. For V, J and clone size, that table is used; D and trimming come from the DNA. The sample includes 240,000 or so clones, roughly 76% of them seen just once. Seattle participants joined during active infection and were tracked over time. This clone was seen at least ten times. V was trimmed by 1 base and J by 2 bases, leaving 13 bases between them. Germline V gene data show CDR1 as SGHRS and CDR2 as YFSETQ. The CDR3 is 15 residues long.

The clonotype was recovered from a woman of 80 years or more with COVID-19, enrolled during active disease. The rearrangement links TRBV5-1 to TRBJ2-7; D is unresolved. The specimen was peripheral blood. CDR3 sequence reads: CASSLLPSSAYEQYF. CDR3 bases: TGCGCCAGCAGCTTGTTACCTTCGAGCGCCTACGAGCAGTACTTC.